What follows are 3 T cell receptor beta chains derived from one specimen sequenced in a study of blood T cell repertoires in COVID-19. Measured with immunoSEQ multiplex PCR; TCRdb has only the in-frame clones, and not every one. The sample yields about 68,000 clones, roughly 80% seen once. Sample: peripheral blood. Receptors originate from a man older than 75 with acute or convalescent COVID-19.

This chain uses TRBV10-3 with TRBJ2-3, with TRBD1 matching over 12 bases. The CDR3 has 16 residues. The J segment lost 3 bases and the V segment lost 4 bases, leaving 5 bases of the junction unmatched. Germline V gene data show CDR1 as ENHRY and CDR2 as SYGVKD. CDR3 DNA: TGTGCCATCAGTGCCGGGGACAGGGGGCGGACAGATACGCAGTATTTT. It codes for CAISAGDRGRTDTQYF.

This chain joins TRBV7-2 and TRBJ1-2, with 11 bases lining up with TRBD1. Germline CDR1 is SGHTA and CDR2 is FQGNSA. V gave up 0 bases and J gave up 8 bases; unmatched junction bases: 8. The CDR3 consists of 16 residues. The CDR3 region is CASSLAWTGGGKGYTF. The CDR3 coding sequence is TGTGCCAGCAGCTTAGCTTGGACAGGGGGCGGAAAGGGCTACACCTTC.

This chain connects TRBV19 to TRBJ2-7, with TRBD2 matching 8 bases. Trimming took 2 bases from V and 0 from J; bases not matched to a gene: 3. Germline loops: CDR1 LNHDA, CDR2 SQIVND (reference sequence). The CDR3 is 15 residues long. As DNA, the CDR3 is TGTGCCAGTAGTATAACTAGCGGAGCCTCCTACGAGCAGTACTTC. Translation gives CASSITSGASYEQYF.